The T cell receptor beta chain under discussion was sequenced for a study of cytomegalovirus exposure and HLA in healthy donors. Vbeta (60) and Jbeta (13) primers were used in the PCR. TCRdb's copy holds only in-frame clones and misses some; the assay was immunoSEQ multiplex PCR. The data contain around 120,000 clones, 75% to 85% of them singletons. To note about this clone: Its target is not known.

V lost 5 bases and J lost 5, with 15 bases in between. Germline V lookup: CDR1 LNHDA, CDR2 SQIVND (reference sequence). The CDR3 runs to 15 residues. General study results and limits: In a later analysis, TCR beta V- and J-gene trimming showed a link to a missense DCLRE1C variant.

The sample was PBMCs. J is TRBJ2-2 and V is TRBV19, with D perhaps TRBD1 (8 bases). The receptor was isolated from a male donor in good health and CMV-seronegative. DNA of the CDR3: TGTGCCAGTAGTTCCGACAGGGGAGGGACCGGGGAGCTGTTTTTT. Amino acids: CASSSDRGGTGELFF.